The 2 T cell receptor beta chains below were found in one sample sequenced in a study of cytomegalovirus exposure and HLA in healthy donors. The PCR contained 60 Vbeta and 13 Jbeta primers. The data were produced by immunoSEQ multiplex PCR, yet TCRdb's version contains in-frame clones alone and is incomplete. The sample includes under 150,000 clones, less than 80% of them seen just once. The sequencing sample was made of PBMCs. These receptors all stem from a man aged 45-65 years in good health and CMV-seropositive.

The rearrangement links TRBV7-3 to TRBJ2-5; TRBD1 agrees at 8 bases. The germline V gene has CDR1 SGHTA and CDR2 FQGTGA. The V gene end was trimmed by 5 bases and the J gene end by 1 base; junction bases not matched to a gene: 6. The CDR3 loop spans 15 amino acids. The DNA for the CDR3 is TGTGCCAGCAGCCCATCCGGACAGGGCCAAGAGACCCAGTACTTC. This encodes CASSPSGQGQETQYF.

Details on this clone: The junction departs from the called germline gene at one end, perhaps through a read error. The CDR3 here is CASSVNQGRNSSLHF. The CDR3 DNA reads as TGTGCCAGCAGTGTTAATCAGGGCCGGAATTCATCCCTCCACTTT. This sequence joins TRBV2 and TRBJ1-6; possibly TRBD1 for D (5 bases). The germline gives CDR1 SNHLY, CDR2 FYNNEI. This CDR3 is 15 amino acids long.